In its sample, the clone carrying this TCR beta chain was seen many times. Its antigen remains unidentified. This sample stems from a study of CD8 T cells in ankylosing spondylitis. Germline CDR1 and CDR2: SGHRS and YFSETQ. The J segment lost 9 bases and the V segment lost 0 bases, leaving 12 bases of the junction unmatched. The length of the CDR3 is 17 residues. Study-wide results and caveats: A motif of several highly homologous TCR beta variants was seen as apparently characteristic of ankylosing spondylitis blood. Researchers report that disease-linked clones proved CD8+ and relatively rare in peripheral blood.

The TCR beta libraries were generated through quantitative 5'-RACE incorporating molecular barcodes. TCRdb independently ran MiXCR on the 5' RACE reads; one entry per CDR3 protein. The sample lists some 200,000 distinct CDR3 sequences, 9.5% to 15% occurring once. Sequenced material: blood, either unsorted or a sorted T cell fraction (not recorded which). The sequence came from a male donor with ankylosing spondylitis or in good health (not recorded which). V and J are TRBV5-1 and TRBJ2-1, with 10 nucleotides matching TRBD2. CDR3 protein: CASSLDQASGRGGEQFF. DNA for the CDR3: TGCGCCAGCAGCTTGGATCAAGCTAGCGGGAGAGGGGGTGAGCAGTTCTTC.